The 13 T cell receptor beta chains presented below share a single source sample, sequenced in a study of PD-1 blockade in mismatch repair-deficient tumors. Sequenced by immunoSEQ multiplex PCR; TCRdb stores in-frame clones only, minus some. The profile shows tens of thousands of clones, around 80% of them singletons. Here the sequenced sample was peripheral blood, taken 12 weeks after starting pembrolizumab. The receptor set was obtained from an adult with mismatch repair-deficient cancer.

This clone was observed a few times. CDR3 in amino acids: CASSIGAGTGAGIAETQYF. The CDR3 nucleotides are TGTGCCAGTAGTATAGGGGCCGGGACAGGGGCGGGGATAGCGGAGACCCAGTACTTC. V usage is TRBV19 and J usage is TRBJ2-5; 10 positions agree with TRBD1. The CDR3 is 19 amino acids. Trimming removed 1 base from V and 5 bases from J; junction bases left unmatched: 16. Germline CDR1 and CDR2: LNHDA and SQIVND (reference sequence).

Regarding this clone: The junction does not match germline at one end; this may be a read error. This same CDR3 is encoded by further DNA sequences in the sample. The chain employs TRBV10-3 and TRBJ2-7, with D maybe TRBD1 (5 bases). Germline-derived CDR1 and CDR2 are ENHRY and SYGVKD. The CDR3 consists of 15 residues. CDR3 protein: CAISELTGHSYEQYF. The CDR3, as DNA: TGCGCCATCAGTGAGCTTACAGGACACTCCTACGAGCAGTACTTC.

The V gene is TRBV10-2, the J gene TRBJ2-7, with 8 bases matching TRBD1. Trimming removed 0 bases from V and 4 bases from J; junction bases left unmatched: 5. Germline V gene data show CDR1 as WSHSY and CDR2 as SAAADI. The CDR3 contains 15 residues. The CDR3 reads CASSESRGLNYEQYF. CDR3 coding DNA: TGCGCCAGCAGTGAGTCCAGGGGGCTAAATTACGAGCAGTACTTC.

This rearrangement joins TRBV5-5 to TRBJ2-3; unclear D gene. CDR1 and CDR2 (germline): SGHKS, YYEKEE (reference sequence). The CDR3 runs 14 residues. The V end was cut by 1 base, the J end by 0 bases, with 6 bases between. The chain's CDR3 is CASSLMASTDTQYF. The CDR3 DNA reads as TGTGCCAGCAGCTTGATGGCCAGCACAGATACGCAGTATTTT.

The chain joins TRBV5-1 to TRBJ1-2; no clear D. The CDR3 has 15 amino acids. Trimming removed 0 bases at V and 4 bases at J, with 13 bases between. Germline CDR1 SGHRS, CDR2 YFSETQ. In nucleotides, the CDR3 is TGCGCCAGCAGCTTGGGCGGACGGCCCTCCTATGGCTACACCTTC. Its protein is CASSLGGRPSYGYTF. The full variable domain, rest sourced from reference TRBV5-1 and TRBJ1-2, is KAGVTQTPRYLIKTRGQQVTLSCSPISGHRSVSWYQQTPGQGLQFLFEYFSETQRNKGNFPGRFSGRQFSNSRSEMNVSTLELGDSALYLCASSLGGRPSYGYTFGSGTRLTVV.

This clone showed up just a few times. The chain couples TRBV10-3 to TRBJ1-5, with no clear D. Trimming pared 0 bases from V and 3 bases from J, leaving 15 bases between. Germline loops: CDR1 ENHRY, CDR2 SYGVKD. CDR3 size: 17 residues. The CDR3 protein is CAISESLGPSNNQPQHF. In nucleotides, the CDR3 is TGTGCCATCAGTGAGTCGTTAGGTCCCTCCAACAATCAGCCCCAGCATTTT.

The chain combines TRBV5-1 with TRBJ2-5; no clear D gene. CDR1 SGHRS and CDR2 YFSETQ come from the germline V gene. Trimming removed 2 bases from V and 2 bases from J, with 10 bases in between. This CDR3 has 14 amino acids. The CDR3 reads CASSFNPQQETQYF. The CDR3 DNA reads TGCGCCAGCAGCTTCAATCCCCAGCAAGAGACCCAGTACTTC.

The rearrangement uses TRBV29-1 and TRBJ2-3; possibly TRBD1 for D (6 bases). Germline lookup yields CDR1 SQVTM and CDR2 ANQGSEA. The CDR3 contains 14 residues. V lost 6 bases and J lost 0, with 13 bases in between. The CDR3 reads CSVAGTTSTDTQYF. In nucleotides, the CDR3 is TGCAGCGTCGCCGGGACAACAAGCACAGATACGCAGTATTTT.

The rearrangement joins TRBV28 to TRBJ1-1; TRBD1 aligns across 8 bases. J lost 10 bases, V lost 3 bases, and 10 bases had no gene match. The CDR3 has 14 residues. Germline V gives CDR1 MDHEN, CDR2 SYDVKM. The DNA for the CDR3 is TGTGCCAGCAGTTTTCGGCCAGGGGGCAATAGAGCTTTCTTT. Translation: CASSFRPGGNRAFF.

In DNA, the CDR3 is TGCGCCAGCAGCGTCGACAGGGGTAGAGATACGCAGTATTTT. As protein: CASSVDRGRDTQYF. The rearrangement joins TRBV5-1 to TRBJ2-3; TRBD1 agrees at 8 bases. J was trimmed by 5 bases and V by 4 bases; bases with no gene match: 6. The CDR3 length is 14 residues. Germline CDR1 reads SGHRS; CDR2 reads YFSETQ.

This chain joins TRBV6-5 and TRBJ2-1; D might be TRBD1 (6 bases). Deletions cut 6 bases from V and 3 bases from J, with 9 bases between. This CDR3 has 13 amino acids. Germline CDR1 reads MNHEY; CDR2 reads SVGAGI. The CDR3 is CASRMDSYNEQFF. The CDR3 nucleotides are TGTGCCAGCAGGATGGACAGCTACAATGAGCAGTTCTTC.

CDR3 amino acids: CASSPASYEQYF. In DNA form, the CDR3 reads TGTGCCAGCTCACCAGCCTCCTACGAGCAGTACTTC. V and J are TRBV18 and TRBJ2-7, with D unclear. The CDR3 contains 12 residues. With 2 bases removed from V and 0 bases from J, the gap between germline ends came to 2 bases. Germline CDR1 is KGHSH and CDR2 is LQKENI.

The rearrangement joins TRBV29-1 to TRBJ2-5, with no clear D. The CDR3 is 11 residues long. The germline CDR1 and CDR2 sequences are SQVTM and ANQGSEA. V shed 2 bases and J shed 5 bases, with 6 bases lying between them. CDR3 in DNA: TGCAGCGTTGAACCCTCGGAGACCCAGTACTTC. This gives the protein CSVEPSETQYF.